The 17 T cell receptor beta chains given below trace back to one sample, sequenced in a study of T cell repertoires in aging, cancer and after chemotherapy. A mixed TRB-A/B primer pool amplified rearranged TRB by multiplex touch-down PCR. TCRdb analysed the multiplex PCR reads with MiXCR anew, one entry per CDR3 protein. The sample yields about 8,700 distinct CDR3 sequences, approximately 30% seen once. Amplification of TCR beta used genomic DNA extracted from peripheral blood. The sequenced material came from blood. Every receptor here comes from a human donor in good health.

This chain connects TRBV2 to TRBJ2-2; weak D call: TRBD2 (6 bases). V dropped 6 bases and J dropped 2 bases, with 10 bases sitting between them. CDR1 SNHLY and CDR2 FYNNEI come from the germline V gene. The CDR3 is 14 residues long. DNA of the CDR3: TGTGCCAGCAGAACCGGGACTAACACCGGGGAGCTGTTTTTT. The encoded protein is CASRTGTNTGELFF.

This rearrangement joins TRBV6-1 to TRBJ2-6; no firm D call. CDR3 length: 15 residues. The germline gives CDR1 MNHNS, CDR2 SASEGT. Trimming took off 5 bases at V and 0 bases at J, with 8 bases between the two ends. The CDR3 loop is CASSLPGSGANVLTF. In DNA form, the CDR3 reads TGTGCCAGCAGTTTGCCAGGCTCTGGGGCCAACGTCCTGACTTTC.

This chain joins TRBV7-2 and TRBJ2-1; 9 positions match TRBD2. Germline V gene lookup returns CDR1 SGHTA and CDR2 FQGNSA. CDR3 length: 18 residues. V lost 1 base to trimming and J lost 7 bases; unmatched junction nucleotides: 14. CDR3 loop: CASSLVLSGRIKGNEQFF. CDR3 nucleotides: TGTGCCAGCAGCTTAGTACTGAGCGGGAGGATCAAAGGGAATGAGCAGTTCTTC.

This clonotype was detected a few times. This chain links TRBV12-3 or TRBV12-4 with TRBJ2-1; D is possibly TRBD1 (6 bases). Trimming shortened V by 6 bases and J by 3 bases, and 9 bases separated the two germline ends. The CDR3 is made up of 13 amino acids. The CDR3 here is CASSRGHYNEQFF. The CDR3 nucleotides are TGTGCCAGCAGCAGGGGCCACTACAATGAGCAGTTCTTC.

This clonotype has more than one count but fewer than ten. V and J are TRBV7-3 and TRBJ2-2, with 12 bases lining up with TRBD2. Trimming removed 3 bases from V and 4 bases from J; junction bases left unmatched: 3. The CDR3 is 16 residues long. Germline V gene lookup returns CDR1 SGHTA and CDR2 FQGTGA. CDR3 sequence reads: CASSFLAGGATGELFF. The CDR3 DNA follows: TGTGCCAGCAGCTTCCTAGCGGGAGGGGCCACCGGGGAGCTGTTTTTT.

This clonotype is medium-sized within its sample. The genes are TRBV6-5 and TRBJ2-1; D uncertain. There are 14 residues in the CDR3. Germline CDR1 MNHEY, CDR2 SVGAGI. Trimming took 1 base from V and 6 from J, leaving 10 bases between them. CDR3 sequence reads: CASSYLGQGNEQFF. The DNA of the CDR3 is TGTGCCAGCAGTTACTTGGGTCAAGGCAATGAGCAGTTCTTC.

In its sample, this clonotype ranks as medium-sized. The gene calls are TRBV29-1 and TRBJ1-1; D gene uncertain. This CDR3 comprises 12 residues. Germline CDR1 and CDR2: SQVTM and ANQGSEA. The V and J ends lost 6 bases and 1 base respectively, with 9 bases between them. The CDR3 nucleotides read TGCAGCGTCGAGACACCGAACACTGAAGCTTTCTTT. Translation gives CSVETPNTEAFF.

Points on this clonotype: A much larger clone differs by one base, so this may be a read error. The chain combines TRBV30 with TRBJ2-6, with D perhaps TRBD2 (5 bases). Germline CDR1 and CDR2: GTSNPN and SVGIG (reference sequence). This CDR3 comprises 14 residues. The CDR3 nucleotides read TGTGCCTGGAGTATGGACTCTGGGGACAACGTCCTGACTTTC. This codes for CAWSMDSGDNVLTF. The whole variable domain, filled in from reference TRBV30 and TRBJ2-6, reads SQTIHQWPATLVQPVGSPLSLECTVEGTSNPNLYWYRQAAGRGLQLLFYSVGIGQISSEVPQNLSASRPQDRQFILSSKKLLLSDSGFYLCAWSMDSGDNVLTFGAGSRLTVL.

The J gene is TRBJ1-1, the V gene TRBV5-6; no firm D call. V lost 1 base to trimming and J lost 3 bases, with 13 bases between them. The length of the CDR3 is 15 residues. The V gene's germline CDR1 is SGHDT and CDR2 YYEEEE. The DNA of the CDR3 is TGTGCCAGCAGCTTGAGCTGGGAAGGGCACACTGAAGCTTTCTTT. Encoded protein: CASSLSWEGHTEAFF.

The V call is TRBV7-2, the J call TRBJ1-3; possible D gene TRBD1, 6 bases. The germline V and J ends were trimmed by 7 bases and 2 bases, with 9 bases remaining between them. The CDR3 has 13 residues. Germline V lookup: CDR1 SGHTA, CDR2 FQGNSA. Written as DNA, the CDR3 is TGTGCCAGCACCAGGACAGCTGGAAACACCATATATTTT. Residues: CASTRTAGNTIYF. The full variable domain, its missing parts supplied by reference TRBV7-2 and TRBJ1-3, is GAGVSQSPSNKVTEKGKDVELRCDPISGHTALYWYRQSLGQGLEFLIYFQGNSAPDKSGLPSDRFSAERTGGSVSTLTIQRTQQEDSAVYLCASTRTAGNTIYFGEGSWLTVV.

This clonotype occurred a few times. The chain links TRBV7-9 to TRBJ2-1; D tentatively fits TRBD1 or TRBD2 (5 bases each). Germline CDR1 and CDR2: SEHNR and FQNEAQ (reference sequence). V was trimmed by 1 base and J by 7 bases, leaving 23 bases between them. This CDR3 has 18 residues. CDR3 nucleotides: TGTGCCAGCAGCTTAGGGGGGTACCGGGCCCGAACCATGAATGAGCAGTTCTTC. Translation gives CASSLGGYRARTMNEQFF.

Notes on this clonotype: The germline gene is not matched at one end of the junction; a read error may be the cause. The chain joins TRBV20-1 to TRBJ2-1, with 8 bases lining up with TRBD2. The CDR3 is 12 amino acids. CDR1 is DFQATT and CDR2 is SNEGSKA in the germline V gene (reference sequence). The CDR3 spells CSASPPQRELVF. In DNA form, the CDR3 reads TGCAGTGCTAGTCCTCCTCAGCGGGAGCTGGTCTTC.

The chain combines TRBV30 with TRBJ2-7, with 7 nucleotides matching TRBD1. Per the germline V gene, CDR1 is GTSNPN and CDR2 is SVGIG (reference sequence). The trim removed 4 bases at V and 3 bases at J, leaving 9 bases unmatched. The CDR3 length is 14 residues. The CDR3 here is CAWTSGTDNYEQYF. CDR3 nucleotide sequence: TGTGCCTGGACTTCCGGGACAGATAACTACGAGCAGTACTTC.

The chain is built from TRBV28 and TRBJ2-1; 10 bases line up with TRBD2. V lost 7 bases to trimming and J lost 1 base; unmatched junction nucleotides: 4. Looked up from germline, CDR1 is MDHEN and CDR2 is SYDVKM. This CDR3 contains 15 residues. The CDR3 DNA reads TGTGCCAGCATTCTAGCGGGAGTATCCTACAATGAGCAGTTCTTC. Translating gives CASILAGVSYNEQFF.

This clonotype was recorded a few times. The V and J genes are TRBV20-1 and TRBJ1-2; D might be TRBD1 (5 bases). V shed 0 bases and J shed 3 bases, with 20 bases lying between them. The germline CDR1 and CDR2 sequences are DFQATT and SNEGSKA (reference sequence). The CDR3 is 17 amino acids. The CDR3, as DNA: TGCAGTGCTAGAGACGGACAAAAGGGCGTCCGAGACTATGGCTACACCTTC. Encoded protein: CSARDGQKGVRDYGYTF.

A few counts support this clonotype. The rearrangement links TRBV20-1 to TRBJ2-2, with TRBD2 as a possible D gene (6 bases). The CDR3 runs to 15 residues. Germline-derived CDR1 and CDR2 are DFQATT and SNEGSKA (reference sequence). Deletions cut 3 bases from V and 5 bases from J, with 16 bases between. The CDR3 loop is CSARGGSAGTGELFF. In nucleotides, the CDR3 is TGCAGTGCTAGGGGGGGTTCGGCTGGGACCGGGGAGCTGTTTTTT.

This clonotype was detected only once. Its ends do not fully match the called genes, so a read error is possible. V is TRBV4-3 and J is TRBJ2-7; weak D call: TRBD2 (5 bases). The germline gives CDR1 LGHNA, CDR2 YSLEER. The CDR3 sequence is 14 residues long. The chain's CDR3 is CASSPRTDTLEQYF. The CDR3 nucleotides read TGTGCCAGCAGCCCCCGGACTGATACATTGGAGCAGTACTTC.